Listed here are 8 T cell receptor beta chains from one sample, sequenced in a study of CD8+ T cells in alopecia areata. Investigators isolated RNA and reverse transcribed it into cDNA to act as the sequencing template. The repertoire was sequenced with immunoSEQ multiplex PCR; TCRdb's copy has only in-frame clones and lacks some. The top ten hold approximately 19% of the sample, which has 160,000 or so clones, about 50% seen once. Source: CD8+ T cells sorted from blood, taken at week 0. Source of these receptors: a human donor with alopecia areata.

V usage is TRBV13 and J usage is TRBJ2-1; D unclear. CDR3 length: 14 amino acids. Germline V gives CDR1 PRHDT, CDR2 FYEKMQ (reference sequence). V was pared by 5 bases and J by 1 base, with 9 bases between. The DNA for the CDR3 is TGTGCCAGCAGCGAATGGCGGTCCTACAATGAGCAGTTCTTC. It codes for CASSEWRSYNEQFF.

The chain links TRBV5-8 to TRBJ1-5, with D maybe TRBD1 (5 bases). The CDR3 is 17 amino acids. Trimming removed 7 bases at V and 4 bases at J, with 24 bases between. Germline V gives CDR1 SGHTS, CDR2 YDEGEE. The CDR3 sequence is CASGGRQDLRLNQPQHF. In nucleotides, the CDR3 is TGTGCCAGCGGGGGAAGGCAAGACTTAAGATTGAATCAGCCCCAGCATTTT.

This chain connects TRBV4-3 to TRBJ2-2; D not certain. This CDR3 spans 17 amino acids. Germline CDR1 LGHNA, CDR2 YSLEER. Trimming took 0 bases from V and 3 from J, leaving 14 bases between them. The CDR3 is CASSQELGIRYTGELFF. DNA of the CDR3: TGCGCCAGCAGCCAAGAATTGGGGATTAGGTACACCGGGGAGCTGTTTTTT.

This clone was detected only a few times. The CDR3 region has the DNA TGTGCCAGCAGCCGCATCGGGGCGCCGGATCAGCCCCAGCATTTT. This encodes CASSRIGAPDQPQHF. The V gene is TRBV7-9, the J gene TRBJ1-5; possibly TRBD1 for D (5 bases). CDR1 is SEHNR and CDR2 is FQNEAQ in the germline V gene (reference sequence). The CDR3 has 15 residues. V dropped 5 bases and J dropped 5 bases, with 16 bases sitting between them.

The CDR3 coding sequence is TGTGCCAGTAGTCACGCAGGGGCTGAAGCTTTCTTT. Its translation: CASSHAGAEAFF. The J gene is TRBJ1-1, the V gene TRBV19, with TRBD1 as a possible D gene (6 bases). This CDR3 has 12 residues. V gave up 5 bases and J gave up 6 bases, with 10 bases separating them. Germline V gives CDR1 LNHDA, CDR2 SQIVND (reference sequence).

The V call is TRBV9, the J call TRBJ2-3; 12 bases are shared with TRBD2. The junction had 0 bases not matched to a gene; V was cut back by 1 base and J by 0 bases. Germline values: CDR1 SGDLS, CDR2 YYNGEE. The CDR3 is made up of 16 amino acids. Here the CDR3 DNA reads TGTGCCAGCAGCGTAACTAGCGGGGGGAGCACAGATACGCAGTATTTT. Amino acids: CASSVTSGGSTDTQYF. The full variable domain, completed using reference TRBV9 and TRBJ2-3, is DSGVTQTPKHLITATGQRVTLRCSPRSGDLSVYWYQQSLDQGLQFLIQYYNGEERAKGNILERFSAQQFPDLHSELNLSSLELGDSALYFCASSVTSGGSTDTQYFGPGTRLTVL.

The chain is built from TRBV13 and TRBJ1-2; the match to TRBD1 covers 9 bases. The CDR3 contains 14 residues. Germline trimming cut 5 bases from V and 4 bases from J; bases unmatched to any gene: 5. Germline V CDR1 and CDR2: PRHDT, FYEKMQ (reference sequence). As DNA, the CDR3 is TGTGCCAGCAGCACGGACAGGGGCCGCTATGGCTACACCTTC. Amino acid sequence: CASSTDRGRYGYTF.

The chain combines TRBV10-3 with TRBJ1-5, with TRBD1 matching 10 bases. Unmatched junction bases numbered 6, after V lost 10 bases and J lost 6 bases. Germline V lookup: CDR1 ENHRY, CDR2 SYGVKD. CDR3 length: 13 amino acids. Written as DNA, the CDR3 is TGTGCCACCGGGACAGGGGCCATTCAGCCCCAGCATTTT. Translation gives CATGTGAIQPQHF.